The clone carrying this T cell receptor beta chain showed up many times. Its matching antigen is unknown. The data were taken from a study of breast tumors, draining lymph nodes, adjacent tissues. V shed 5 bases and J 4 bases; nucleotides not matched to a gene: 8. The CDR3 consists of 14 residues. From germline, CDR1 is GTSNPN and CDR2 SVGIG (reference sequence). Study observations and caveats: The lymph node origin of tumor T cells was framed as consistent with a hypothesis, not demonstrated. Tumor repertoires ranked between lymph nodes and nontumor tissue in diversity, with V and J gene preferences. Most tumor T cells seemingly derive from lymph node, then expand in tumor. Luminal-like breast cancer showed significantly higher tumor–nontumor repertoire similarity than basal-like.

A single record per CDR3 protein comes from TCRdb applying MiXCR to the multiplex PCR reads. The sample shows more than 85,000 distinct CDR3 sequences, 21% of them seen only once. Axillary draining lymph nodes of breast cancer patients supplied the node samples. This clonotype originated in a female donor with breast cancer. Some clones in this sample may be carry-over from other donors' samples. The sequencing input was axillary lymph node tissue. The gene calls are TRBV30 and TRBJ2-7; 10 bases line up with TRBD2. CDR3 region: CAWGRASGSYEQYF. CDR3 DNA sequence: TGTGCCTGGGGCAGGGCTAGCGGGAGTTACGAGCAGTACTTC.